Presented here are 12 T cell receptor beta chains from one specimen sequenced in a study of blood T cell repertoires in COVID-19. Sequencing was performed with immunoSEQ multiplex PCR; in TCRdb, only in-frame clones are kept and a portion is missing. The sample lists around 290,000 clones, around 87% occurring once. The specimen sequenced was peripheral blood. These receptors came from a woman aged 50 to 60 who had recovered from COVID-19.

The CDR3 coding sequence is TGTGCCAGCAGCTATTTTGGGACAGGGTCTCAGGTGCAGTTCTTC. Its translation: CASSYFGTGSQVQFF. The genes are TRBV5-5 and TRBJ2-1; 9 bases are a match to TRBD1. The ends lost 3 bases at V and 12 bases at J; junction bases unmatched: 13. This CDR3 has 15 residues. The V gene's germline CDR1 is SGHKS and CDR2 YYEKEE (reference sequence).

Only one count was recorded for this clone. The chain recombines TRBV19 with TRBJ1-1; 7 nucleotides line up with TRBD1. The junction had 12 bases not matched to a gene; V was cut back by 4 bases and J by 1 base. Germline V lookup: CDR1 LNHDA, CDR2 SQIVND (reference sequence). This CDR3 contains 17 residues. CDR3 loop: CASSTAGYRGGNTEAFF. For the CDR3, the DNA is TGTGCCAGTAGTACAGCAGGCTACAGGGGAGGGAACACTGAAGCTTTCTTT. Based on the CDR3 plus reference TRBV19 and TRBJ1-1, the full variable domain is DGGITQSPKYLFRKEGQNVTLSCEQNLNHDAMYWYRQDPGQGLRLIYYSQIVNDFQKGDIAEGYSVSREKKESFPLTVTSAQKNPTAFYLCASSTAGYRGGNTEAFFGQGTRLTVV.

CDR3 DNA sequence: TGTGCCAGCAGCCAAGGGATACCGGGACAGGGAATGCAGTTCTTC. Protein: CASSQGIPGQGMQFF. This sequence joins TRBV4-2 and TRBJ2-1, with 9 bases matching TRBD1. Germline assignment: CDR1 LGHNA and CDR2 YNFKEQ. V lost 1 base to trimming and J lost 12 bases; unmatched junction nucleotides: 10. The CDR3 is 15 residues long.

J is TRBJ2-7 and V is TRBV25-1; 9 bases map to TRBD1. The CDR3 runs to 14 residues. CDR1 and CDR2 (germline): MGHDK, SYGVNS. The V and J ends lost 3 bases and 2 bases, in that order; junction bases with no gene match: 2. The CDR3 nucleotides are TGTGCCAGCAGTGAGGGGACAGGGACCTACGAGCAGTACTTC. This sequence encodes CASSEGTGTYEQYF.

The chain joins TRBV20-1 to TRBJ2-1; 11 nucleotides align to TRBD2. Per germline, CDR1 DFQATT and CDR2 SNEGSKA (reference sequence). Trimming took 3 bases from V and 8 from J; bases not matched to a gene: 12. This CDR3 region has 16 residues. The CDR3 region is CSASLRASGGIDEQFF. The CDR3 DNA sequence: TGCAGTGCTAGTTTGAGGGCTAGCGGGGGGATCGATGAGCAGTTCTTC.

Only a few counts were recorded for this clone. CDR3 DNA sequence: TGTGCCAGCAGTTTAACCCTAGCGGGTGCCCCCTACGAGCAGTACTTC. Protein: CASSLTLAGAPYEQYF. V usage is TRBV6-2 or TRBV6-3 and J usage is TRBJ2-7; 8 nucleotides align to TRBD2. The ends lost 4 bases at V and 2 bases at J; junction bases unmatched: 10. This CDR3 is built from 16 residues. CDR1 and CDR2 (germline): MNHEY, SVGEGT.

CDR3 region: CASRDITYEQYF. For the CDR3, the DNA is TGTGCCAGCAGGGACATTACCTACGAGCAGTACTTC. The rearrangement links TRBV6-5 to TRBJ2-7; possibly TRBD1 for D (5 bases). Looked up from germline, CDR1 is MNHEY and CDR2 is SVGAGI. The V gene lost 6 bases and the J gene lost 2 bases, with 8 bases spanning the gap. The CDR3 runs to 12 residues.

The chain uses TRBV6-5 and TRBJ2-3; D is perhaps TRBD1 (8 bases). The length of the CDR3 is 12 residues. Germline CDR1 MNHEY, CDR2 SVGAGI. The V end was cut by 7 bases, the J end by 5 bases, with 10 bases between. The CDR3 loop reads CASNRGGDTQYF. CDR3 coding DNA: TGTGCCAGCAACAGGGGGGGAGATACGCAGTATTTT.

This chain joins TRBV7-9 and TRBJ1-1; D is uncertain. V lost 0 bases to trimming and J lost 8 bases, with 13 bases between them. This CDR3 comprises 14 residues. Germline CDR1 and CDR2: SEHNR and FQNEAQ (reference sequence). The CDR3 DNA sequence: TGTGCCAGCAGCTTAGCGTCTGAGGGTGCAGAAGCTTTCTTT. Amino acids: CASSLASEGAEAFF.

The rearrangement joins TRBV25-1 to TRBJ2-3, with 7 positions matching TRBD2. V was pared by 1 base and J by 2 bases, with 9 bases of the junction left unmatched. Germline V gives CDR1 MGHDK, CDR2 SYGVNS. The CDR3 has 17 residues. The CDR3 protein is CASSEWGGRGATDTQYF. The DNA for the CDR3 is TGTGCCAGCAGTGAATGGGGGGGGAGAGGGGCCACAGATACGCAGTATTTT.

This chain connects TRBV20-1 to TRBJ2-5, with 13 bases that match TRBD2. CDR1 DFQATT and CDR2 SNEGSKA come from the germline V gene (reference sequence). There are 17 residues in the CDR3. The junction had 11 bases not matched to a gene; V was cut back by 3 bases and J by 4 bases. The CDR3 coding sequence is TGCAGTGCTAGTCTCGGACTAGCGGGAGAGGGTCGAGAGACCCAGTACTTC. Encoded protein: CSASLGLAGEGRETQYF.

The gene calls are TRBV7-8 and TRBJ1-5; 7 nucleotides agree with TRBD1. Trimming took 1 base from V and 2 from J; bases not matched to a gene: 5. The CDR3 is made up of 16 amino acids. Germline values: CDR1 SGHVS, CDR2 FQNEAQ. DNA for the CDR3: TGTGCCAGCAGCTTAGGGGGACAGCCTGGCAATCAGCCCCAGCATTTT. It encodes CASSLGGQPGNQPQHF.